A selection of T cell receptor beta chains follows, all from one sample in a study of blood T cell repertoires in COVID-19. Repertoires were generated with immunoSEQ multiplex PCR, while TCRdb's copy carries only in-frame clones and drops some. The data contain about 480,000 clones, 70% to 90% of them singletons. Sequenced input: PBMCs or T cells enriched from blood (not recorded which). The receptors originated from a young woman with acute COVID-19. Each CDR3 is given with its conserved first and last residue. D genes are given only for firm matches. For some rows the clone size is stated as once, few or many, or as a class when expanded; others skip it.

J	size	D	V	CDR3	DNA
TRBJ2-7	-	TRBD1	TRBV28	CASIPPGQGRYEQYF	TGTGCCAGCATTCCTCCGGGACAGGGAAGATACGAGCAGTACTTC
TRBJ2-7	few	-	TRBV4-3	CASSQDRGYEQYF	TGCGCCAGCAGCCAAGATCGAGGGTACGAGCAGTACTTC
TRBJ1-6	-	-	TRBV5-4	CASSLDRAANNSPLHF	TGTGCCAGCAGCTTGGACAGGGCGGCCAATAATTCACCCCTCCACTTT
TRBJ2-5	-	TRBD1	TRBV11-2	CASSPGQPGKTQYF	TGTGCCAGCAGCCCGGGACAGCCAGGGAAGACCCAGTACTTC
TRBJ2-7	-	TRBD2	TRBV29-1	CSVEGTSGTYEQYF	TGCAGCGTTGAAGGGACTAGCGGAACCTACGAGCAGTACTTC
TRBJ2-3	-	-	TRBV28	CASTSPSTDTQYF	TGTGCCAGCACTAGTCCCTCCACAGATACGCAGTATTTT
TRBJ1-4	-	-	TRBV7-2	CASGSAANEKLFF	TGTGCCAGCGGGTCTGCGGCTAATGAAAAACTGTTTTTT
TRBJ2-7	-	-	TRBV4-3	CASSQDRFLAYEQYF	TGCGCCAGCAGCCAAGATCGGTTCCTAGCCTACGAGCAGTACTTC
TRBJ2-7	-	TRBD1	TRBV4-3	CASSRTGQSNEQYF	TGCGCCAGCAGCCGGACGGGACAGTCTAACGAGCAGTACTTC
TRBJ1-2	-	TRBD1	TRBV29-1	CSVGQGGDYGYTF	TGCAGCGTTGGACAGGGGGGAGACTATGGCTACACCTTC
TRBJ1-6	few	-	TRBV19	CASSTGNSPLHF	TGTGCCAGTAGTACGGGTAATTCACCCCTCCACTTT
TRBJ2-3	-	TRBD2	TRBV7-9	CASSLGTSAPQYF	TGTGCCAGCAGCTTGGGGACTAGCGCACCGCAGTATTTT
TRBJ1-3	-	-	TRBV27	CASSTALSGNTIYF	TGTGCCAGCAGTACAGCCCTCTCTGGAAACACCATATATTTT
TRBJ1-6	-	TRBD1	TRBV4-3	CASSQGTVYNSPLHF	TGCGCCAGCAGCCAGGGGACAGTCTATAATTCACCCCTCCACTTT
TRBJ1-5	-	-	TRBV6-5	CASRKEGPGVQPQHF	TGTGCCAGCAGGAAGGAGGGGCCGGGGGTTCAGCCCCAGCATTTT
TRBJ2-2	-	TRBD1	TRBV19	CASSSEQGAANTGELFF	TGTGCCAGTAGTAGCGAACAGGGGGCCGCGAACACCGGGGAGCTGTTTTTT
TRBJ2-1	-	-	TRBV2	CASSEEHASYNEQFF	TGTGCCAGCAGTGAAGAACACGCTTCATACAATGAGCAGTTCTTC
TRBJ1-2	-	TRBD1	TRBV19	CASSTGTGRAYGYTF	TGTGCCAGTAGTACTGGGACAGGACGGGCCTATGGCTACACCTTC
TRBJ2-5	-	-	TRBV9	CASSVGTVVQETQYF	TGTGCCAGCAGCGTAGGGACAGTTGTCCAAGAGACCCAGTACTTC
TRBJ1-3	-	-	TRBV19	CASIGPDSNSGNTIYF	TGTGCCAGTATTGGTCCAGACTCAAACTCTGGAAACACCATATATTTT
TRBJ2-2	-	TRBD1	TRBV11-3	CASQGAGELFF	TGTGCCAGCCAGGGGGCCGGGGAGCTGTTTTTT
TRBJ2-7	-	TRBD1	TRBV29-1	CSVWQGAYEQYF	TGCAGCGTGTGGCAGGGGGCCTACGAGCAGTACTTC
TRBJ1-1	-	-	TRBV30	CIARGLNTEAFF	TGTATCGCTCGAGGGCTGAACACTGAAGCTTTCTTT
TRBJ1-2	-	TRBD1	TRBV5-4	CASSSAGGGQANYGYTF	TGTGCCAGCAGCTCCGCTGGGGGGGGACAGGCTAACTATGGCTACACCTTC
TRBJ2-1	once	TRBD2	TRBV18	CASSHNQRENEQFF	TGTGCCAGCTCACACAACCAGCGGGAGAATGAGCAGTTCTTC
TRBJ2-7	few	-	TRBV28	CASSPKWGDEQYF	TGTGCCAGCAGTCCCAAGTGGGGGGACGAGCAGTACTTC
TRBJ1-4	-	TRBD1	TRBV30	CAWSGKRGRPEKLFF	TGTGCCTGGAGTGGAAAGAGGGGGCGCCCTGAAAAACTGTTTTTT
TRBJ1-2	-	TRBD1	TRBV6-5	CATTGGDSFYGYTF	TGTGCCACGACAGGGGGCGACTCCTTTTATGGCTACACCTTC
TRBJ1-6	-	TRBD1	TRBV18	CASSRPPGTGVSPLHF	TGTGCCAGCTCAAGACCCCCCGGGACAGGGGTTTCACCCCTCCACTTT
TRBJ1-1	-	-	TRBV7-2	CASSLTPKNTEAFF	TGTGCCAGCAGCTTAACCCCTAAGAACACTGAAGCTTTCTTT
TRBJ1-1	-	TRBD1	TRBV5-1	CASSTGQGRIGMNTEAFF	TGCGCCAGCAGCACCGGACAGGGTCGGATAGGTATGAACACTGAAGCTTTCTTT
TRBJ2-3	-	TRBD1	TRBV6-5	CASSTTGSTDTQYF	TGTGCCAGCAGCACGACAGGGAGCACAGATACGCAGTATTTT
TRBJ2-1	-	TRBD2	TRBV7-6	CASSQPGLAGNEQFF	TGTGCCAGCAGCCAACCGGGACTAGCGGGTAATGAGCAGTTCTTC
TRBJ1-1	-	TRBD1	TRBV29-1	CSARTGRDTEAFF	TGCAGCGCCCGGACAGGGAGGGACACTGAAGCTTTCTTT
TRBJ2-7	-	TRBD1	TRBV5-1	CASSQRTGGFYEQYF	TGCGCCAGCAGCCAAAGGACAGGGGGCTTCTACGAGCAGTACTTC
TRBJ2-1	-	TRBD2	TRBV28	CASSLRLAGDEQFF	TGTGCCAGCAGTTTAAGGCTAGCGGGAGATGAGCAGTTCTTC
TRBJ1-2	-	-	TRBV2	CASTDSNYGYTF	TGTGCCAGCACCGACTCTAACTATGGCTACACCTTC
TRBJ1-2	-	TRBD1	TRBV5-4	CASSPGTGGYSNYGYTF	TGTGCCAGCAGCCCCGGGACAGGGGGGTACTCTAACTATGGCTACACCTTC